A single sample gave rise to the 8 T cell receptor beta chains below, sequenced in a study of beta chain features in type 1 diabetes (dated by TCRdb to the late 2010s). Paper-wide results and their limitations: Type 1 diabetes patients showed a moderate but significant shortening of TCRB CDR3 length in all four CD4+ subsets.

Receptor amplification or capture employed the immunoSEQ multiplex PCR assay. All of the isolated RNA was reverse transcribed with the High Capacity cDNA Reverse Transcription Kit, so expressed TCRB transcripts were sequenced. Held by TCRdb, this immuneACCESS table contains in-frame sequences only and omits some clones. Under half of the omission traces to an unresolved V gene where checked; the cause of the rest is unknown. In all, the sample holds about 260,000 clones, and about 24% of those were seen once. Of the sample, about 0.012% is held by the ten largest clones. Antigens of these TCRs are unknown. The sample taken for sequencing was naive CD4+ T cells from blood. The cell subset or site label here, explained by the study, means: true naive CD4+ T cells. The receptors stem from a woman in her thirties with type 1 diabetes.

This clone was counted a few times. This chain joins TRBV5-4 and TRBJ2-1; D uncertain. The CDR3 runs 15 residues. Germline V gene sequence: CDR1 SGHNT, CDR2 YYREEE (reference sequence). V was shortened by 5 bases and J by 1 base, with 13 bases between the two germline ends. The CDR3 protein is CASSWRGSSYNEQFF. As DNA, the CDR3 is TGTGCCAGCAGTTGGAGAGGATCGTCCTACAATGAGCAGTTCTTC.

The chain uses TRBV28 and TRBJ2-3; 7 bases agree with TRBD1. CDR3 length: 15 amino acids. Unmatched junction bases numbered 9, after V lost 5 bases and J lost 4 bases. Per germline, CDR1 MDHEN and CDR2 SYDVKM. The CDR3 sequence is CASSIPQGIADTQYF. CDR3 in DNA: TGTGCCAGCAGTATCCCACAGGGGATTGCAGATACGCAGTATTTT.

The rearrangement links TRBV6-1 to TRBJ2-7; 11 positions match TRBD2. This CDR3 spans 13 amino acids. V shed 6 bases, J shed 6 bases, and the junction held 4 bases outside the gene matches. In germline, CDR1 is MNHNS, CDR2 SASEGT. The CDR3 here is CASRLAGVGEQYF. The CDR3 DNA sequence: TGTGCCAGCAGACTAGCGGGAGTAGGCGAGCAGTACTTC.

V is TRBV2 and J is TRBJ1-5; 9 nucleotides agree with TRBD1. V was clipped by 10 bases and J by 5 bases; unmatched bases: 6. Germline CDR1 reads SNHLY; CDR2 reads FYNNEI. This CDR3 has 13 residues. The DNA of the CDR3 is TGTGCCACTACCACAGGGGGCCATCAGCCCCAGCATTTT. Translating gives CATTTGGHQPQHF.

The V gene is TRBV30, the J gene TRBJ2-1; 7 positions match TRBD2. V lost 3 bases, J lost 8 bases, and 4 bases stayed unmatched. In germline, CDR1 is GTSNPN, CDR2 SVGIG (reference sequence). This CDR3 spans 12 amino acids. CDR3 sequence: CAWRREKDEQFF. CDR3 nucleotide sequence: TGTGCCTGGAGGCGGGAGAAGGATGAGCAGTTCTTC.

This clone was seen more than once but under ten times. This rearrangement joins TRBV30 to TRBJ1-2, with D possibly matching TRBD1 (5 bases). Trimming pared 1 base from V and 7 bases from J, leaving 13 bases between. The CDR3 sequence is 13 residues long. Per the germline V gene, CDR1 is GTSNPN and CDR2 is SVGIG (reference sequence). CDR3 in amino acids: CAWSEGYSGGYTF. The CDR3, as DNA: TGTGCCTGGAGTGAGGGGTATAGCGGTGGCTACACCTTC.

The V call is TRBV29-1, the J call TRBJ2-3, with 10 bases identical to TRBD2. Germline CDR1 reads SQVTM; CDR2 reads ANQGSEA. V lost 2 bases to trimming and J lost 3 bases; unmatched junction nucleotides: 2. The CDR3 spans 14 residues. The CDR3 DNA reads as TGCAGCGTTGAATCTAGCGGGAGTACAGATACGCAGTATTTT. Translating it yields CSVESSGSTDTQYF.

The chain employs TRBV18 and TRBJ1-4; D is undetermined. The germline gives CDR1 KGHSH, CDR2 LQKENI. Trimming left V 3 bases short and J 8 bases short, with 7 bases between. The CDR3 covers 12 residues. CDR3 coding DNA: TGTGCCAGCTCACCTGAGGAGGAAAAACTGTTTTTT. Protein sequence: CASSPEEEKLFF.